Following are 8 T cell receptor beta chains from one sample sequenced in a study of T cells in Graves' hyperthyroidism and ophthalmopathy. TCR beta CDR3 sequences were amplified from RNA transcripts. TCR CDR3 underwent first-round RT-PCR with the HTBI primer set. TCRdb reprocessed the multiplex PCR reads with MiXCR, giving one entry per CDR3 protein. The sample records 300,000 to 400,000 distinct CDR3 sequences, roughly 18% being singletons. The sequenced sample was blood. These receptor sequences come from a woman aged 50 to 60 with Graves' hyperthyroidism.

The chain recombines TRBV12-3 or TRBV12-4 with TRBJ2-7; the D is unclear. The CDR3 has 14 amino acids. Trimming shortened V by 1 base and J by 1 base, and 8 bases separated the two germline ends. CDR3 sequence (DNA): TGTGCCAGCAGTTTAGGCACGATGTCCTACGAGCAGTACTTC. This encodes CASSLGTMSYEQYF.

About this clonotype itself: An end of the junction does not agree with germline; a read error may underlie this. The gene calls are TRBV5-1 and TRBJ2-3; 11 bases line up with TRBD2. This CDR3 is built from 16 residues. Per the germline V gene, CDR1 is SGHRS and CDR2 is YFSETQ. CDR3 sequence: CASSLDRLAGGNTQCF. The CDR3 coding sequence is TGCGCCAGCAGCTTGGATCGGCTAGCGGGGGGAAATACGCAGTGTTTT.

This clonotype was counted only a few times. V gene TRBV20-1 combines with J gene TRBJ2-4, with D perhaps being TRBD1 or TRBD2 (6 bases each). V was cut by 0 bases and J by 2 bases, with 17 bases left in between. Germline loops: CDR1 DFQATT, CDR2 SNEGSKA (reference sequence). The CDR3 is 17 residues long. CDR3 region: CSARDRGDGWTKNIQYF. In DNA form, the CDR3 reads TGCAGTGCTAGAGATAGGGGGGATGGGTGGACCAAAAACATTCAGTACTTC.

This clonotype has more than one count but fewer than ten. The chain carries TRBV27 and TRBJ1-5; 7 bases align to TRBD1. Germline V CDR1 and CDR2: MNHEY, SMNVEV (reference sequence). With V trimmed by 5 bases and J by 7 bases, 8 bases remained unmatched. CDR3 length: 14 amino acids. This CDR3 is CASSVTGAGQPQHF. Here the CDR3 DNA reads TGTGCCAGCAGTGTCACAGGGGCCGGACAGCCCCAGCATTTT.

Here the CDR3 reads CASSFQGARGYTF. The CDR3 nucleotides are TGTGCCAGCAGTTTTCAGGGGGCGCGTGGCTACACCTTC. The chain joins TRBV28 to TRBJ1-2, with 8 bases fitting TRBD1. V gave up 3 bases and J gave up 7 bases; unmatched junction bases: 4. Looked up from germline, CDR1 is MDHEN and CDR2 is SYDVKM. This CDR3 comprises 13 residues.

This clonotype was counted ten times or more. The rearrangement joins TRBV2 to TRBJ1-2; D is uncertain. This CDR3 comprises 15 residues. V lost 1 base and J lost 6, with 15 bases in between. CDR1 SNHLY and CDR2 FYNNEI come from the germline V gene. The CDR3 DNA follows: TGTGCCAGCAGTGAAGTGGTCCCGGGGTTGCATGGCTACACCTTC. It encodes CASSEVVPGLHGYTF.

This clonotype was picked up a small number of times. V usage is TRBV9 and J usage is TRBJ2-5; 10 nucleotides line up with TRBD2. Germline trimming cut 1 base from V and 2 bases from J; bases unmatched to any gene: 2. CDR1 is SGDLS, CDR2 YYNGEE, per germline. The CDR3 consists of 15 residues. The CDR3 DNA sequence: TGTGCCAGCAGCGTAAGAGCGGGGGGGCAAGAGACCCAGTACTTC. This encodes CASSVRAGGQETQYF. Combining the CDR3 with reference TRBV9 and TRBJ2-5 gives the whole variable domain DSGVTQTPKHLITATGQRVTLRCSPRSGDLSVYWYQQSLDQGLQFLIQYYNGEERAKGNILERFSAQQFPDLHSELNLSSLELGDSALYFCASSVRAGGQETQYFGPGTRLLVL.

The chain has TRBV6-1 and TRBJ1-4; 9 bases align to TRBD1. The CDR3 runs to 14 residues. Looked up from germline, CDR1 is MNHNS and CDR2 is SASEGT. The ends lost 6 bases at V and 7 bases at J; junction bases unmatched: 6. CDR3 protein: CASRKTGGGEKLFF. CDR3 DNA sequence: TGTGCCAGCAGAAAGACAGGGGGTGGTGAAAAACTGTTTTTT.